This T cell receptor beta chain was captured by sequencing in a study of CXCR3-negative and CXCR3-positive naive CD8 T cells (dated by TCRdb to between 2019 and 2020). Concerning the study at large: In total, 120 million to 150 million TRB reads were obtained, corresponding to roughly 1.5 +/- 0.3 million reads per library. Data from roughly eleven donors, pooled across two independent experiments, went into the diversity and physicochemical repertoire analyses. The TRBV-TRBJ cluster analysis covered naive subsets from roughly 5 donors and memory cells from 3 donors.

Each CD8+ T cell subset was flow-sorted in triplicate, and 300,000 or so cells per subset were placed directly into RLT lysis buffer. To keep memory contaminants out, a stringent definition of naive CD8+ T cells was applied: CD45RO-CCR7+CD27+CD95-. Standard density gradient centrifugation was used to isolate peripheral blood mononuclear cells from buffy coats. A FACSAria III was used to flow-sort naive CXCR3-negative and CXCR3-positive CD8+ T cells. Total RNA was extracted from sorted cells using an RNeasy Mini Kit. TCRdb shows the sequencer as NextSeq 550. The Human TCR Profiling Kit (MiLaboratory) was used to prepare UMI-labeled 5' RACE TRB cDNA libraries. The full amount of extracted RNA was used for cDNA synthesis, and the full amount of resulting cDNA was used for PCR amplification. Libraries were prepared in parallel with an identical number of PCR cycles. Regarding the original processing steps: MIGEC and MiXCR extracted about 50,000 +/- 10,000 unique UMI-labeled TRB cDNA molecules per library, requiring at least two reads per UMI. Each library averaged about 37,000 +/- 9,700 functional in-frame TRB CDR3 nucleotide clonotypes without stop codons. After downsampling to 5000 UMI-labeled TRB molecules per sample, diversity metrics such as normalized Shannon-Wiener and Chao1 were calculated in VDJtools. VDJtools was used to calculate clonotype-size-weighted physicochemical properties of the central five CDR3 residues, namely interaction energy, strength, volume and Kidera factor 4. After TCRdb reprocessed the reads, each CDR3 protein sequence was kept as one row, without DNA. None of the V and J calls come from the authors' own analysis; TCRdb made them. The sample table holds several thousand distinct CDR3 sequences. The ten largest make up 2% of the sample.

Overall study results and their limits: Compared with CXCR3-negative naive cells, CXCR3-positive naive cells had TRB CDR3s with higher hydrophobicity (lower Kidera factor 4), lower energy, and higher strength and volume indices. Surface CD5, linked to self-reactivity in mice, was comparable between naive subsets; TCR interaction strength was therefore also inferred from TRB CDR3 physicochemical properties. Freshly isolated PBMCs were used for most assays because CXCR3 expression partially decreased after cryopreservation. Comparably high repertoire diversity was found in both naive subsets, whereas much lower repertoire diversity was found in memory CD8+ T cells. Similar TRBV-TRBJ usage was shown by naive CXCR3-negative and CXCR3-positive cells from the same donor, whereas distinct patterns were shown by memory cells.

No count is recorded, but by frequency this clonotype is medium-sized (0.01 to 0.1%). It has no known antigen specificity. The CDR3, from cysteine to phenylalanine, totals 13 residues. This entry has no DNA. The sequence links TRBV12-3 or TRBV12-4 to TRBJ1-2. The sequence derives from a human donor in good health. Some clones in this sample may be carry-over from other donors' samples. The source material was naive CXCR3+ CD8+ T cells from blood. In light of the paper, this sample's cell subset or site label describes: CD45RO-CCR7+CD27+CD95- naive CD8+ T cells expressing CXCR3 (TNR3+). The CDR3 protein: CASSLGGGYGYTF.